One sample yielded the 30 T cell receptor beta chains listed below, sequenced in a study of PD-1 blockade in mismatch repair-deficient tumors. The assay was immunoSEQ multiplex PCR, and TCRdb's table has in-frame clones only and misses some. The top ten clones hold about 14% of a sample with approximately 130,000 clones, approximately 86% of them seen once. Sequencing used peripheral blood, obtained 44 weeks after starting pembrolizumab. All receptors come from an adult with mismatch repair-deficient cancer.

The CDR3 is CASSLAEREAFF. The CDR3, as DNA: TGTGCCAGCAGCTTAGCGGAAAGAGAAGCTTTCTTT. This chain joins TRBV7-9 and TRBJ1-1; no clear D gene. Per the germline V gene, CDR1 is SEHNR and CDR2 is FQNEAQ (reference sequence). V was clipped by 0 bases and J by 8 bases, with 7 bases between them. This CDR3 contains 12 residues.

The chain has TRBV15 and TRBJ2-7; D may be TRBD1 (6 bases). In germline, CDR1 is LNHNV, CDR2 YYDKDF (reference sequence). With 0 bases removed from V and 7 bases from J, the gap between germline ends came to 25 bases. This CDR3 region has 18 residues. The CDR3 reads CATSRDRGLTYPLGEQYF. CDR3 bases: TGTGCCACCAGCAGAGACAGGGGTCTGACCTACCCTCTAGGGGAGCAGTACTTC.

J is TRBJ2-5 and V is TRBV5-4; D remains unclear. The V gene's germline CDR1 is SGHNT and CDR2 YYREEE (reference sequence). The CDR3 extends over 14 amino acids. Trimming pared 5 bases from V and 3 bases from J, leaving 14 bases between. CDR3 sequence: CASSSPADEETQYF. The CDR3 DNA sequence: TGTGCCAGCAGTTCCCCGGCGGACGAAGAGACCCAGTACTTC.

V is TRBV19 and J is TRBJ2-1; the D is unclear. The ends were cut back, 5 bases at V and 3 bases at J, with 11 bases in the middle. Germline-derived CDR1 and CDR2 are LNHDA and SQIVND (reference sequence). CDR3 length equals 14 residues. The CDR3 nucleotides read TGTGCCAGTAGTCCCCCGGCAGACTACAATGAGCAGTTCTTC. Its protein product is CASSPPADYNEQFF.

The chain recombines TRBV5-1 with TRBJ2-1; TRBD2 agrees at 14 bases. CDR1 is SGHRS and CDR2 is YFSETQ in the germline V gene. The J segment lost 7 bases and the V segment lost 4 bases, leaving 4 bases of the junction unmatched. The CDR3 runs to 15 residues. CDR3 loop: CASSGLAGGVNEQFF. CDR3 coding DNA: TGCGCCAGCAGCGGACTAGCGGGGGGTGTGAATGAGCAGTTCTTC. The full variable domain, completed using reference TRBV5-1 and TRBJ2-1, is KAGVTQTPRYLIKTRGQQVTLSCSPISGHRSVSWYQQTPGQGLQFLFEYFSETQRNKGNFPGRFSGRQFSNSRSEMNVSTLELGDSALYLCASSGLAGGVNEQFFGPGTRLTVL.

The chain links TRBV19 to TRBJ1-4; D might be TRBD1 (5 bases). The CDR3 length is 14 residues. The V end was cut by 6 bases, the J end by 7 bases, with 15 bases between. The germline CDR1 and CDR2 sequences are LNHDA and SQIVND (reference sequence). The CDR3: CASSDGGAREKLFF. CDR3 in DNA: TGTGCCAGTAGCGATGGAGGGGCGCGTGAAAAACTGTTTTTT. The whole variable domain, filled in from reference TRBV19 and TRBJ1-4, reads DGGITQSPKYLFRKEGQNVTLSCEQNLNHDAMYWYRQDPGQGLRLIYYSQIVNDFQKGDIAEGYSVSREKKESFPLTVTSAQKNPTAFYLCASSDGGAREKLFFGSGTQLSVL.

The V and J genes are TRBV5-1 and TRBJ2-5, with 10 bases that match TRBD1. CDR3 length: 15 amino acids. Germline lookup yields CDR1 SGHRS and CDR2 YFSETQ. With V trimmed by 1 base and J by 5 bases, 5 bases remained unmatched. The DNA of the CDR3 is TGCGCCAGCAGCTTGAGAAGACAGGGGGCTGAGACCCAGTACTTC. It specifies CASSLRRQGAETQYF.

This chain links TRBV7-6 with TRBJ2-7, with D perhaps being TRBD1 or TRBD2 (5 bases each). This CDR3 has 14 amino acids. Trimming left V 1 base short and J 4 bases short, with 11 bases between. Germline V gives CDR1 SGHVS, CDR2 FNYEAQ. The CDR3 sequence is CASSLVGGGYEQYF. For the CDR3, the DNA is TGTGCCAGCAGCTTAGTTGGGGGTGGATACGAGCAGTACTTC. Full variable domain (missing parts from reference TRBV7-6 and TRBJ2-7): GAGVSQSPRYKVTKRGQDVALRCDPISGHVSLYWYRQALGQGPEFLTYFNYEAQQDKSGLPNDRFSAERPEGSISTLTIQRTEQRDSAMYRCASSLVGGGYEQYFGPGTRLTVT.

The chain employs TRBV7-9 and TRBJ2-1; unclear D gene. Trimming removed 5 bases from V and 0 bases from J, with 14 bases in between. The length of the CDR3 is 16 residues. Germline V gives CDR1 SEHNR, CDR2 FQNEAQ (reference sequence). In nucleotides, the CDR3 is TGTGCCAGCAGCCTAGAGACGTGGAGCTCCTACAATGAGCAGTTCTTC. Its protein product is CASSLETWSSYNEQFF.

CDR3 residues: CASSELDGYEQYF. CDR3 DNA sequence: TGTGCCAGCAGTGAACTGGACGGCTACGAGCAGTACTTC. The chain recombines TRBV2 with TRBJ2-7; D is undetermined. CDR1 is SNHLY and CDR2 is FYNNEI in the germline V gene. The CDR3 contains 13 residues. V lost 2 bases to trimming and J lost 3 bases, with 8 bases between them.

This chain joins TRBV19 and TRBJ1-1; TRBD1 is a possible D gene (5 bases). V lost 6 bases to trimming and J lost 4 bases, with 15 bases between them. The CDR3 covers 14 residues. Per germline, CDR1 LNHDA and CDR2 SQIVND (reference sequence). CDR3 protein: CASRTELGGTEAFF. Written as DNA, the CDR3 is TGTGCCAGTAGAACTGAACTGGGGGGCACTGAAGCTTTCTTT.

The chain combines TRBV28 with TRBJ1-3; 10 bases map to TRBD1. V trimming: 5 bases; J trimming: 2 bases; junction bases outside the gene matches: 3. The CDR3 totals 15 residues. CDR1 and CDR2 (germline): MDHEN, SYDVKM. Written as DNA, the CDR3 is TGTGCCAGCAGTAACGACAGGGGGCCTGGAAACACCATATATTTT. Its translation: CASSNDRGPGNTIYF.

This chain links TRBV19 with TRBJ1-5, with D possibly being TRBD1 (6 bases). Germline V gene sequence: CDR1 LNHDA, CDR2 SQIVND (reference sequence). This CDR3 spans 16 amino acids. V was cut by 4 bases and J by 2 bases, with 15 bases left in between. The CDR3 bases are TGTGCCAGTAGTAGGGGGCCCGACAGCCGCAATCAGCCCCAGCATTTT. It yields the protein CASSRGPDSRNQPQHF.

The chain carries TRBV27 and TRBJ2-7; D gene unclear. The CDR3 is 13 amino acids. V was shortened by 3 bases and J by 6 bases, with 12 bases between the two germline ends. CDR1 is MNHEY and CDR2 is SMNVEV in the germline V gene (reference sequence). Here the CDR3 DNA reads TGTGCCAGCAGTTTCAACAGTCTAAGCGAGCAGTACTTC. It codes for CASSFNSLSEQYF.

V usage is TRBV5-4 and J usage is TRBJ2-7; possible D gene TRBD2, 5 bases. The CDR3 totals 15 residues. The V gene's germline CDR1 is SGHNT and CDR2 YYREEE (reference sequence). V shed 4 bases and J shed 0 bases, with 14 bases lying between them. DNA of the CDR3: TGTGCCAGCAGCCAAGATGAGGGAGCCTCCTACGAGCAGTACTTC. This codes for CASSQDEGASYEQYF.

CDR3 residues: CAWSVSFYEQYF. The CDR3 DNA is TGTGCCTGGAGTGTCTCTTTCTACGAGCAGTACTTC. The V and J genes are TRBV30 and TRBJ2-7; D is undetermined. This CDR3 is built from 12 residues. CDR1 and CDR2 (germline): GTSNPN, SVGIG (reference sequence). Trimming took off 0 bases at V and 3 bases at J, with 6 bases between the two ends.

This chain links TRBV28 with TRBJ2-7; 10 bases agree with TRBD2. CDR1 is MDHEN and CDR2 is SYDVKM in the germline V gene. With 3 bases clipped from V and 4 bases from J, the junction kept 9 bases outside the gene matches. The CDR3 is 16 amino acids. The CDR3 DNA reads as TGTGCCAGCAGTTTCGGACCTAGCGGGAGTGGGTACGAGCAGTACTTC. Residues: CASSFGPSGSGYEQYF.

The chain combines TRBV27 with TRBJ2-3; D might be TRBD1 or TRBD2, each matching 5 bases. The CDR3 length is 17 residues. The V gene's germline CDR1 is MNHEY and CDR2 SMNVEV (reference sequence). With 2 bases removed from V and 3 bases from J, the gap between germline ends came to 18 bases. CDR3 loop: CASSLGAGTQRTDTQYF. The CDR3 DNA is TGTGCCAGCAGTTTAGGGGCCGGGACCCAGCGGACAGATACGCAGTATTTT.

This sequence joins TRBV6-5 and TRBJ2-2, with 9 bases identical to TRBD1. CDR1 MNHEY and CDR2 SVGAGI come from the germline V gene. This CDR3 is built from 14 residues. V lost 5 bases to trimming and J lost 5 bases; unmatched junction nucleotides: 3. The CDR3 DNA sequence: TGTGCCAGCAGTCCCGACAGGGGGACCGGGGAGCTGTTTTTT. This translates into CASSPDRGTGELFF.

This chain links TRBV25-1 with TRBJ1-1; D may be TRBD1 (5 bases). This CDR3 is 17 amino acids long. The V gene's germline CDR1 is MGHDK and CDR2 SYGVNS. Trimming cost V 3 bases and J 10 bases, with 27 bases left between them. The CDR3 loop is CASSDQGDLGFKIGAFF. The CDR3 DNA reads as TGTGCCAGCAGTGATCAGGGAGACCTAGGGTTCAAAATTGGAGCTTTCTTT.

V and J are TRBV11-2 and TRBJ2-7; 10 bases line up with TRBD2. V lost 5 bases and J lost 10; bases outside the gene matches: 8. The CDR3 is 13 residues long. Germline V lookup: CDR1 SGHAT, CDR2 FQNNGV. CDR3 protein: CASSRGLATRQYF. The DNA of the CDR3 is TGTGCCAGCAGCCGGGGACTAGCGACTAGACAGTACTTC.

The chain couples TRBV15 to TRBJ2-7, with D unresolved. CDR1 LNHNV and CDR2 YYDKDF come from the germline V gene (reference sequence). This CDR3 spans 16 amino acids. V lost 4 bases and J 2 bases, leaving 18 bases between the germline ends. CDR3 bases: TGTGCCACCAGCAACCCCGGTTGGTCAGTCGCCTACGAGCAGTACTTC. Its protein product is CATSNPGWSVAYEQYF.

J is TRBJ2-1 and V is TRBV25-1; the D call may be TRBD1 or TRBD2 (7 bases each). Germline loops: CDR1 MGHDK, CDR2 SYGVNS. The germline V and J ends were trimmed by 8 bases and 0 bases, with 17 bases remaining between them. The CDR3 has 16 amino acids. The DNA of the CDR3 is TGTGCCAGCGGAGCAGGGGGGGTTCCCTCCTACAATGAGCAGTTCTTC. The encoded protein is CASGAGGVPSYNEQFF.

This sequence joins TRBV2 and TRBJ2-7; no clear D gene. Germline CDR1 is SNHLY and CDR2 is FYNNEI. The V and J ends lost 8 bases and 0 bases respectively, with 17 bases between them. This CDR3 region has 15 residues. This CDR3 reads CASLKSFILSYEQYF. For the CDR3, the DNA is TGTGCCAGCCTGAAATCATTCATTCTCTCCTACGAGCAGTACTTC.

This clone has only a few counts. The chain joins TRBV19 to TRBJ2-5, with 7 bases that match TRBD1. With V trimmed by 5 bases and J by 1 base, 4 bases remained unmatched. Germline V lookup: CDR1 LNHDA, CDR2 SQIVND (reference sequence). The CDR3 runs to 14 residues. The CDR3, as DNA: TGTGCCAGTAGTCTCACAGGGGTCCAAGAGACCCAGTACTTC. Encoded protein: CASSLTGVQETQYF.

The chain links TRBV6-5 to TRBJ1-3, with a possible D match to TRBD1 (6 bases). CDR3 length: 14 amino acids. The germline CDR1 and CDR2 sequences are MNHEY and SVGAGI. Trimming shortened V by 5 bases and J by 2 bases, and 10 bases separated the two germline ends. CDR3 sequence: CASSTQGAGNTIYF. The CDR3, as DNA: TGTGCCAGCAGTACACAGGGTGCTGGAAACACCATATATTTT.

This rearrangement joins TRBV6-1 to TRBJ2-1; D not certain. The germline V gene has CDR1 MNHNS and CDR2 SASEGT. V lost 6 bases and J lost 6, with 9 bases in between. This CDR3 has 12 amino acids. CDR3 amino acids: CASRRAGNEQFF. The CDR3 DNA follows: TGTGCCAGCAGACGAGCTGGCAATGAGCAGTTCTTC.

The chain employs TRBV7-2 and TRBJ2-2; D call uncertain. Germline V gene data show CDR1 as SGHTA and CDR2 as FQGNSA. This CDR3 has 14 amino acids. V was cut by 5 bases and J by 0 bases, with 7 bases left in between. The CDR3 DNA reads as TGTGCCAGCAGCCAATATTCGAACACCGGGGAGCTGTTTTTT. It translates to CASSQYSNTGELFF.

The V call is TRBV7-9, the J call TRBJ2-4; 9 bases fit TRBD1. The junction had 7 bases not matched to a gene; V was cut back by 2 bases and J by 8 bases. The germline V gene encodes CDR1 SEHNR and CDR2 FQNEAQ (reference sequence). This CDR3 contains 15 residues. DNA for the CDR3: TGTGCCAGCAGCTTACCCGGGACAGGGCATTACATTCAGTACTTC. Its translation: CASSLPGTGHYIQYF.

This chain connects TRBV27 to TRBJ2-7, with D possibly called TRBD1 or TRBD2 (5 bases each). The CDR3 is made up of 16 amino acids. V gave up 3 bases and J gave up 3 bases, with 18 bases separating them. The germline V gene has CDR1 MNHEY and CDR2 SMNVEV (reference sequence). The chain's CDR3 is CASSFLPLGDHYEQYF. The CDR3, as DNA: TGTGCCAGCAGTTTCCTCCCCCTAGGGGACCACTACGAGCAGTACTTC.